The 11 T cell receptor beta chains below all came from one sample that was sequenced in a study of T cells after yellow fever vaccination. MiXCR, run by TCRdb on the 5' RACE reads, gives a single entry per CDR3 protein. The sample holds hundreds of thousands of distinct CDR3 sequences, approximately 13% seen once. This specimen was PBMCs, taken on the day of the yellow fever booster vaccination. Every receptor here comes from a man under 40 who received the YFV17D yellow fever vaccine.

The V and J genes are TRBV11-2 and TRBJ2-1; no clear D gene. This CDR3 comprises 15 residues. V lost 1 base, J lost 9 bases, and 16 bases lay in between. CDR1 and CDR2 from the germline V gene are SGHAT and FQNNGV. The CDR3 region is CASSLGRSLVPEQFF. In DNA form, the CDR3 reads TGTGCCAGCAGCTTAGGACGTTCCCTAGTTCCTGAGCAGTTCTTC.

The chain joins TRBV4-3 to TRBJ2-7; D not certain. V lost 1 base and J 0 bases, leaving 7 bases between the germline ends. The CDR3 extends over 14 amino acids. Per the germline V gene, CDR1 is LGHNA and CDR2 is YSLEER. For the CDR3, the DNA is TGCGCCAGCAGCCAAGGGCGTGCCTCCTACGAGCAGTACTTC. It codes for CASSQGRASYEQYF.

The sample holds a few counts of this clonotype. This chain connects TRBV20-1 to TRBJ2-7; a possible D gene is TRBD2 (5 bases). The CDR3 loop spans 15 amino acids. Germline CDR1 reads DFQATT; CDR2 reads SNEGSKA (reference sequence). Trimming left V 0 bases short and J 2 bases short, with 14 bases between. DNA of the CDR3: TGCAGTGCTAGAGATCCTCGACGGGATACCTACGAGCAGTACTTC. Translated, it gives CSARDPRRDTYEQYF.

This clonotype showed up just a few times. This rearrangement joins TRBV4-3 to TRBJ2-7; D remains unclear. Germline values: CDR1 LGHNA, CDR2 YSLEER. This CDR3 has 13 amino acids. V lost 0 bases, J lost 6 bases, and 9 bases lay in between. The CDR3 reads CASSQDSITEQYF. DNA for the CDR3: TGCGCCAGCAGCCAAGATTCTATCACCGAGCAGTACTTC.

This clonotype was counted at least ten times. The CDR3 spells CASRLGVNTEAFF. CDR3 nucleotides: TGTGCCAGCAGATTGGGTGTGAACACTGAAGCTTTCTTT. The chain combines TRBV7-2 with TRBJ1-1; D ambiguous. The CDR3 contains 13 residues. Germline CDR1 reads SGHTA; CDR2 reads FQGNSA. V was trimmed by 6 bases and J by 0 bases, leaving 8 bases between them.

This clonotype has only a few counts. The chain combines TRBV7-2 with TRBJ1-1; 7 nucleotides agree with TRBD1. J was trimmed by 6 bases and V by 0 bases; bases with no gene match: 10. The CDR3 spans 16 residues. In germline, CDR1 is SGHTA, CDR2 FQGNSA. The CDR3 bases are TGTGCCAGCAGCTTAGCGCTCTACAGGGGAAACCCTGAAGCTTTCTTT. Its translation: CASSLALYRGNPEAFF.

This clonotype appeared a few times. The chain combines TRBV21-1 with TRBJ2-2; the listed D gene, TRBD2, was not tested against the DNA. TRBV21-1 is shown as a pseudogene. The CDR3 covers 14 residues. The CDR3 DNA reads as TGTGCCAGCATCCCAAGGGAGGGCACCGGGGAGCTGTTTTTT. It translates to CASIPREGTGELFF.

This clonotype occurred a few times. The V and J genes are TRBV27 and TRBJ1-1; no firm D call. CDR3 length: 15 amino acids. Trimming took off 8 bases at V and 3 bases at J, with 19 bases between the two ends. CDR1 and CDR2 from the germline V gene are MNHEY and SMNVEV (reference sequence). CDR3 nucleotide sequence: TGTGCCAGCCGCGCACGGAGGAGTCGTGACACTGAAGCTTTCTTT. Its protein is CASRARRSRDTEAFF.

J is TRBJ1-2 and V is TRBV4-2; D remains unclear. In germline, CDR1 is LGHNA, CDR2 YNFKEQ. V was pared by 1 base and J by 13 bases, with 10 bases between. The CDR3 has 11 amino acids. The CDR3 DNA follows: TGTGCCAGCAGCCAAGGCATACGGGTCACCTTC. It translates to CASSQGIRVTF.

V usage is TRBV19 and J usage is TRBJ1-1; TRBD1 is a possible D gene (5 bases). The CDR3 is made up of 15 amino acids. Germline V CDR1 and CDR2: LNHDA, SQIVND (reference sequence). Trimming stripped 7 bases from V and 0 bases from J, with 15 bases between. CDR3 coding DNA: TGTGCCAGTATACAGGACCGTGGGATGAACACTGAAGCTTTCTTT. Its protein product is CASIQDRGMNTEAFF.

The CDR3 reads CASSYRKEQFF. The CDR3 coding sequence is TGTGCCAGCAGTTACCGGAAGGAGCAGTTCTTC. This chain links TRBV28 with TRBJ2-1; D call uncertain. CDR1 MDHEN and CDR2 SYDVKM come from the germline V gene. Trimming cost V 4 bases and J 10 bases, with 8 bases left between them. CDR3 length: 11 residues.